These 4 T cell receptor beta chains share one sample of origin, sequenced in a study of cytomegalovirus exposure and HLA in healthy donors. The PCR employed 60 Vbeta primers together with 13 Jbeta primers. Produced via immunoSEQ multiplex PCR; TCRdb's table is partial and in-frame only. The sample consists of 93,000 or so clones, 84% of them appearing once. Material: PBMCs. The receptors here all came from a woman in her late teens or twenties in good health and CMV-seropositive.

In this sample, this clone turned up once. This chain uses TRBV28 with TRBJ1-5; D gene ambiguous. V was trimmed by 8 bases and J by 7 bases, leaving 21 bases between them. CDR1 MDHEN and CDR2 SYDVKM come from the germline V gene. This CDR3 has 15 residues. This CDR3 reads CASSSILGIRQPQHF. Written as DNA, the CDR3 is TGTGCCAGCTCCTCGATTCTGGGCATCCGGCAGCCCCAGCATTTT.

This chain connects TRBV5-1 to TRBJ2-5; 11 bases line up with TRBD2. Losses at the gene ends were 4 bases for V and 2 bases for J; bases not matched to a gene: 4. CDR1 is SGHRS, CDR2 YFSETQ, per germline. The CDR3 is made up of 15 amino acids. The CDR3, as DNA: TGCGCCAGCAGCACGATAGCGGGAGGGCAAGAGACCCAGTACTTC. This translates into CASSTIAGGQETQYF.

The V and J genes are TRBV5-1 and TRBJ2-6, with 7 bases that match TRBD2. CDR3 length equals 17 residues. Losses at the gene ends were 4 bases for V and 0 bases for J; bases not matched to a gene: 7. The germline V gene has CDR1 SGHRS and CDR2 YFSETQ. The CDR3, as DNA: TGCGCCAGCAGCCCGGGCGGGAGTTACTCTGGGGCCAACGTCCTGACTTTC. Translating it yields CASSPGGSYSGANVLTF.

The genes are TRBV19 and TRBJ1-1, with D uncertain. The germline CDR1 and CDR2 sequences are LNHDA and SQIVND (reference sequence). V dropped 1 base and J dropped 2 bases, with 5 bases sitting between them. CDR3 length: 13 amino acids. The DNA for the CDR3 is TGTGCCAGTAGTATAGGAACTAACACTGAAGCTTTCTTT. Its protein product is CASSIGTNTEAFF.